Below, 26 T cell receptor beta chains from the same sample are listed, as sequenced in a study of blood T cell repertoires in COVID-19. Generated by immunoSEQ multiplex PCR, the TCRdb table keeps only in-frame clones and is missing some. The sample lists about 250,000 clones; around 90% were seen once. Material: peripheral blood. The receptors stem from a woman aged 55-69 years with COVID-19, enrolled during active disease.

The CDR3 sequence is CASRDRVSPNEQYF. The CDR3 region has the DNA TGTGCCAGCAGGGACAGGGTATCCCCCAACGAGCAGTACTTC. The rearrangement links TRBV6-5 to TRBJ2-7; 8 bases are shared with TRBD1. V gave up 6 bases and J gave up 5 bases; unmatched junction bases: 9. The CDR3 runs 14 residues. CDR1 is MNHEY, CDR2 SVGAGI, per germline.

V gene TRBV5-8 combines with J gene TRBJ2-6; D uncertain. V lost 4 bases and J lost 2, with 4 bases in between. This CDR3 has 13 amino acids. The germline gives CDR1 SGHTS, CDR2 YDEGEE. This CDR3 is CASSLAGANVLTF. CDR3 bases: TGTGCCAGCAGCCTCGCTGGGGCCAACGTCCTGACTTTC.

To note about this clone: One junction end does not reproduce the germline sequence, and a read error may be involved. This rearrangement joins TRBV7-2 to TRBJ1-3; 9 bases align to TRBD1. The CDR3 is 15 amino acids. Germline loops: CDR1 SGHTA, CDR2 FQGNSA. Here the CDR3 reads CASSLQGAAGDTIYF. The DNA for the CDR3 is TGTGCCAGCAGCCTACAGGGGGCGGCTGGAGACACCATATATTTT. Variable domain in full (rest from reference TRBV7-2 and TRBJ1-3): GAGVSQSPSNKVTEKGKDVELRCDPISGHTALYWYRQSLGQGLEFLIYFQGNSAPDKSGLPSDRFSAERTGGSVSTLTIQRTQQEDSAVYLCASSLQGAAGDTIYFGEGSWLTVV.

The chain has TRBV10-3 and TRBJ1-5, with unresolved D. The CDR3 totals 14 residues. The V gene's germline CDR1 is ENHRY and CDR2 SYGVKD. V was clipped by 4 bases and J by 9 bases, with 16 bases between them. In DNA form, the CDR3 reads TGTGCCATCAGTGTCGACGGAGCCCCAAGGCCCCAGCATTTT. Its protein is CAISVDGAPRPQHF.

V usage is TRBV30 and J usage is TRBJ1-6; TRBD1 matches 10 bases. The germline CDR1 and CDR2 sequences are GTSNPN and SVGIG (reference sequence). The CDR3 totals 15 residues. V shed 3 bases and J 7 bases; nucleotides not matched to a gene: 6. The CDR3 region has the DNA TGTGCCTGGAGCCTTCCGGACAGGGGGAATTCACCCCTCCACTTT. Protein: CAWSLPDRGNSPLHF.

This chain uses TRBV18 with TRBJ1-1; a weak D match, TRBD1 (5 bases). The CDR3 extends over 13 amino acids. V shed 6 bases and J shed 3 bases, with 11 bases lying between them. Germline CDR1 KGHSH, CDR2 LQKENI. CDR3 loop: CASSHSGHTEAFF. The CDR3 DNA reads TGTGCCAGCTCGCACTCAGGGCACACTGAAGCTTTCTTT.

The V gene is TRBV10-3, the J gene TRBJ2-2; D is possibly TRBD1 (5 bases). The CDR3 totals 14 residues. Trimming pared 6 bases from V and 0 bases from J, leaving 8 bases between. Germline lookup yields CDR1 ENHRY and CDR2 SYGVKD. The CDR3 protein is CAIRDNSNTGELFF. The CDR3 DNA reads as TGTGCCATCAGGGACAACTCGAACACCGGGGAGCTGTTTTTT.

The CDR3 loop reads CASSLKLAGGLSYNEQFF. The CDR3 DNA is TGTGCCAGCAGCTTAAAACTAGCGGGGGGTTTGAGTTACAATGAGCAGTTCTTC. The chain links TRBV7-2 to TRBJ2-1, with 12 bases identical to TRBD2. CDR3 length: 18 amino acids. Losses at the gene ends were 2 bases for V and 4 bases for J; bases not matched to a gene: 9. Germline assignment: CDR1 SGHTA and CDR2 FQGNSA.

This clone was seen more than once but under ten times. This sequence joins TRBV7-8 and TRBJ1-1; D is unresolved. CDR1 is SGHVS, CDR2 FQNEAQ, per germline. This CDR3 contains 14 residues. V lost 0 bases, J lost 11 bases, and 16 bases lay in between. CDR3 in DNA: TGTGCCAGCAGCTTAGCGGCAGTGGGCCGTGCGGCTTTCTTT. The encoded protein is CASSLAAVGRAAFF.

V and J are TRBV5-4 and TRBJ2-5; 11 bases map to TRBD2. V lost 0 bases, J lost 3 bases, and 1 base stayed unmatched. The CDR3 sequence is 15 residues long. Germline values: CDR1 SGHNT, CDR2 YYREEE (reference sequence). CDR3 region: CASSLAGLAEETQYF. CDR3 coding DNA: TGTGCCAGCAGCTTGGCGGGACTAGCGGAAGAGACCCAGTACTTC.

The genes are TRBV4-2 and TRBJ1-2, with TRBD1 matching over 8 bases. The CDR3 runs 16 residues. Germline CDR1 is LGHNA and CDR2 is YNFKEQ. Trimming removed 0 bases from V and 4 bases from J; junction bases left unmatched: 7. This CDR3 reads CASSQDGTGGSYGYTF. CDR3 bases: TGTGCCAGCAGCCAAGATGGTACAGGGGGTTCCTATGGCTACACCTTC.

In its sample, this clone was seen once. As DNA, the CDR3 is TGTGCCAGCAGCCACACTAGCGGGTCCCCGGGGACCGGGGAGCTGTTTTTT. It specifies CASSHTSGSPGTGELFF. The J gene is TRBJ2-2, the V gene TRBV11-2; TRBD2 matches at 9 bases. V shed 5 bases, J shed 5 bases, and the junction held 12 bases outside the gene matches. The CDR3 has 17 amino acids. Germline V gene sequence: CDR1 SGHAT, CDR2 FQNNGV.

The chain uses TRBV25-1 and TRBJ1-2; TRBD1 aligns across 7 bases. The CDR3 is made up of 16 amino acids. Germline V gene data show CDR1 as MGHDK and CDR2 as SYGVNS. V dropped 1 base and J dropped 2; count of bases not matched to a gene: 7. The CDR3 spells CASSEFEGAGNYGYTF. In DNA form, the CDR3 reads TGTGCCAGCAGTGAATTTGAGGGGGCGGGGAACTATGGCTACACCTTC.

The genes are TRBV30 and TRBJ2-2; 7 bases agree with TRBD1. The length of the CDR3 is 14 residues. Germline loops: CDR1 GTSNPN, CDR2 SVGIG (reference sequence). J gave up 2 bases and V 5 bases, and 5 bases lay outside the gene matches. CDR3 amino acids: CAWGRDSNTGELFF. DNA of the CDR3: TGTGCCTGGGGCCGGGACAGTAACACCGGGGAGCTGTTTTTT.

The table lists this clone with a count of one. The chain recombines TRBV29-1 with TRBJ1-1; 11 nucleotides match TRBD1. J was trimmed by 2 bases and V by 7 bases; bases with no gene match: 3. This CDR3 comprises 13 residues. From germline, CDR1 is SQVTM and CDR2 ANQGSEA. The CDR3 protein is CSGTGGINTEAFF. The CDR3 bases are TGCAGCGGGACAGGGGGCATAAACACTGAAGCTTTCTTT.

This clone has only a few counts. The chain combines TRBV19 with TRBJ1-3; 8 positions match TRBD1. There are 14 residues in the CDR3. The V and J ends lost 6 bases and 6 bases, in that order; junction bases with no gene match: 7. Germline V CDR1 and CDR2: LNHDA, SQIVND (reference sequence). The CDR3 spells CASSRGPTENTIYF. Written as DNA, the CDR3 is TGTGCCAGTAGCAGGGGGCCAACAGAAAACACCATATATTTT.

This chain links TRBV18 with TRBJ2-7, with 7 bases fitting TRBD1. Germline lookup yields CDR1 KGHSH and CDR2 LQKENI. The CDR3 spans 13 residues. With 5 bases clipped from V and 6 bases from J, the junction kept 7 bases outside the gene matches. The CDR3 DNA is TGTGCCAGCTCATCAACAGGGGTTGGCGAGCAGTACTTC. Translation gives CASSSTGVGEQYF.

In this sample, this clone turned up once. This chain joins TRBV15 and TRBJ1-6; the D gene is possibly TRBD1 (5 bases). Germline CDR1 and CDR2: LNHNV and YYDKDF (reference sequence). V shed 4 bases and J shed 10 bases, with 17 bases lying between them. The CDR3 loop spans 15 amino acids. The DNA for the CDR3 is TGTGCCACCAGCACGCAAAAATCGGGGGTCTCACCCCTCCACTTT. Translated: CATSTQKSGVSPLHF.

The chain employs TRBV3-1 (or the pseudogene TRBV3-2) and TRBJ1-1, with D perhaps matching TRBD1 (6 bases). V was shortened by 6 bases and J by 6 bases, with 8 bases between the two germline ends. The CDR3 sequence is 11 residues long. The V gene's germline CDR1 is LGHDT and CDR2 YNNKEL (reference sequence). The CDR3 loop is CASRQGAEAFF. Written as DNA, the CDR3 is TGTGCCAGCAGACAGGGTGCTGAAGCTTTCTTT.

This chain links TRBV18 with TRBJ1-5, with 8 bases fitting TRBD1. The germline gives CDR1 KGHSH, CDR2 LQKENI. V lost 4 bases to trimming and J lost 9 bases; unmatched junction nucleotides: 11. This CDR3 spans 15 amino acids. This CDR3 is CASSHDRGGGGPQHF. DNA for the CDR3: TGTGCCAGCTCACACGACAGGGGCGGAGGGGGGCCCCAGCATTTT. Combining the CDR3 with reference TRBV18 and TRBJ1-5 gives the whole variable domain NAGVMQNPRHLVRRRGQEARLRCSPMKGHSHVYWYRQLPEEGLKFMVYLQKENIIDESGMPKERFSAEFPKEGPSILRIQQVVRGDSAAYFCASSHDRGGGGPQHFGDGTRLSIL.

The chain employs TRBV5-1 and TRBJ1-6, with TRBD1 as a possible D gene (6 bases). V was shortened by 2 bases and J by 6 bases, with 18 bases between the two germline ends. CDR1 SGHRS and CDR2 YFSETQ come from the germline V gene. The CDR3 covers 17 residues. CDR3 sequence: CASSFGPGTLSNSPLHF. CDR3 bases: TGCGCCAGCAGCTTTGGGCCCGGGACACTGAGTAATTCACCCCTCCACTTT.

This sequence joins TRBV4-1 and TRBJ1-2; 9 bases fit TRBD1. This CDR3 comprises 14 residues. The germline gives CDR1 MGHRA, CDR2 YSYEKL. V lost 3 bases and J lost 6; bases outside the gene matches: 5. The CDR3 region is CASSHEQGADGYTF. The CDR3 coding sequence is TGCGCCAGCAGCCATGAACAGGGGGCCGATGGCTACACCTTC.

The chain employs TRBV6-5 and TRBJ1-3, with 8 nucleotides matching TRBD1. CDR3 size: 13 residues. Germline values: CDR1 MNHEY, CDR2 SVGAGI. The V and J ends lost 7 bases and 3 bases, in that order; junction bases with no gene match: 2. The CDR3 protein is CASTTGDGNTIYF. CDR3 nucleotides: TGTGCCAGCACGACAGGGGATGGAAACACCATATATTTT.

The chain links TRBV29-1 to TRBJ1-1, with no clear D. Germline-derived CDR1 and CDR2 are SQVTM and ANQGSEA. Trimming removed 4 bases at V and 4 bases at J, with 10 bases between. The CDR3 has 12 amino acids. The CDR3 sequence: CSVGDSGTEAFF. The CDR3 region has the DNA TGCAGCGTTGGGGATAGCGGCACTGAAGCTTTCTTT.

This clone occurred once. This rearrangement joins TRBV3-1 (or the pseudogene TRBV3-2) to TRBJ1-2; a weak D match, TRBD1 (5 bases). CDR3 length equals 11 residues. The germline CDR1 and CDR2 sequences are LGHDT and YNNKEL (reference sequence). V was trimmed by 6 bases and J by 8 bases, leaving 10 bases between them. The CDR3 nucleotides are TGTGCCAGCAGTCAACGGGGGGGCTACACCTTC. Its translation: CASSQRGGYTF.

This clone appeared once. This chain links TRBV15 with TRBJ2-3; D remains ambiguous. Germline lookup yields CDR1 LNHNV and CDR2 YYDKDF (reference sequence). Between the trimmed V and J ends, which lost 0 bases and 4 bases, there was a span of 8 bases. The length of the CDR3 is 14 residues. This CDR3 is CATSRDVGADTQYF. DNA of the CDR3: TGTGCCACCAGCAGAGATGTAGGAGCAGATACGCAGTATTTT.